Below, one T cell receptor beta chain is given with its context. Its specificity is unknown. The source of the sample is a study of siplizumab effects on memory and regulatory T cells. General observations from the study: The average Treg-derived proportion among mappable alloreactive CD4+ clones was 65% to 80% with siplizumab versus 25% to 30% in controls. A minor share of alloreactive clones matched unstimulated subsets. An assignable naive or memory phenotype was lacking in roughly 80-96% of proliferating CD4+ or CD8+ clones.

In germline, CDR1 is MDHEN, CDR2 SYDVKM. The length of the CDR3 is 12 residues. Trimming removed 4 bases from V and 6 bases from J, with 8 bases in between. Assaying covered 100,000 or so TCR templates per sample. Clones were sequenced by immunoSEQ multiplex PCR, and TCRdb holds only the in-frame ones, with some missing. The profile shows some 100,000 clones, less than 95% of them singletons. The sequenced sample consisted of non-Treg CD4+ T cells sorted from blood. The receptor comes from a human donor in good health. The V and J genes are TRBV28 and TRBJ2-3, with D hard to call. Written as DNA, the CDR3 is TGTGCCAGCAGTTCCTCGGTTGATACGCAGTATTTT. Protein: CASSSSVDTQYF.